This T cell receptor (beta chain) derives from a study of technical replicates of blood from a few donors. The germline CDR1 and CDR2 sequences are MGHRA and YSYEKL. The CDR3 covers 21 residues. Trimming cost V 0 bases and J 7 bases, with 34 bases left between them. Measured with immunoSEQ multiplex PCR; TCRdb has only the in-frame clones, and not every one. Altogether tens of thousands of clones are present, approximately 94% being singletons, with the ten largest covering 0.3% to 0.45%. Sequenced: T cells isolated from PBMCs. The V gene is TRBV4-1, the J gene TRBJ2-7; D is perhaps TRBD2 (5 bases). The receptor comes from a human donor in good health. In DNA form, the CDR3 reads TGCGCCAGCAGCCAAGAAGAGGGCAGCCTACTATACTCCTACGAGCTAGGGGAGCAGTACTTC. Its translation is CASSQEEGSLLYSYELGEQYF.